This T cell receptor (beta chain) was captured by sequencing in a study of blood T cells in healthy people across ages. Of note for this clonotype: Its antigen remains unidentified.

There are 13 residues in the CDR3. Germline V gene sequence: CDR1 SQVTM, CDR2 ANQGSEA. The V end was cut by 4 bases, the J end by 1 base, with 10 bases between. Study results and caveats: A greater number of naive CD4+ cells and higher diversity distinguished long-lived donors from aged donors. Researchers deemed the diversity estimates from one million T cells underestimates.

Primed by a sample-barcoded 5' primer and a J-beta primer mix, a second PCR proceeded for about 6 to 12 cycles. TCRdb re-analysed the 5' RACE reads in MiXCR, keeping a single row per CDR3 protein. Found here are around 970,000 distinct CDR3 sequences, about 51% of them singletons; the top ten hold over 20%. The clonotype originates from a woman aged 55-69 years in good health. Specimen: blood. The chain combines TRBV29-1 with TRBJ2-5; D gene ambiguous. The CDR3 is CSVASAGQETQYF. The CDR3 nucleotides are TGCAGCGTTGCCTCGGCAGGCCAAGAGACCCAGTACTTC.